These 26 T cell receptor beta chains were all obtained from the same sample, sequenced in a study of vaccination and CD4 T cells after COVID-19. The Oncomine TCR Beta short-read assay was applied to DNA of cultured CD4+ T cells. Using its own MiXCR run on the PCR reads, TCRdb lists one record per CDR3 protein. The table includes 15,000 to 20,000 distinct CDR3 sequences, about 63% detected once. No antigen has been assigned to these receptors. Documented treatment: approximately 9-day PBMC culture with coronavirus spike peptide pools or control peptides (ViraFEST assay). Sequenced: CD4+ T cells from blood, cultured in vitro. These receptors were taken from a human donor who had recovered from COVID-19.

This clonotype was detected only once. V and J are TRBV20-1 and TRBJ2-7, with D unclear. Per the germline V gene, CDR1 is DFQATT and CDR2 is SNEGSKA (reference sequence). Trimming removed 7 bases from V and 0 bases from J, with 19 bases in between. CDR3 length: 15 amino acids. The CDR3, as DNA: TGCAGTGGGATTGGATTAGCTGCCAGCTCCTACGAGCAGTACTTC. It is translated as CSGIGLAASSYEQYF.

V usage is TRBV4-3 and J usage is TRBJ2-3; D gene uncertain. Deletions cut 1 base from V and 6 bases from J, with 14 bases between. Germline-derived CDR1 and CDR2 are LGHNA and YSLEER. The CDR3 length is 15 residues. The chain's CDR3 is CASSQVRRPGDTQYF. The CDR3 DNA reads TGCGCCAGCAGCCAAGTTCGACGCCCCGGGGATACGCAGTATTTT.

This clonotype was recorded a few times. V usage is TRBV6-2 or TRBV6-3 and J usage is TRBJ1-2, with 9 bases that match TRBD1. The germline V gene encodes CDR1 MNHEY and CDR2 SVGEGT. The length of the CDR3 is 17 residues. Trimming cost V 0 bases and J 4 bases; bases outside gene matches: 9. The CDR3 nucleotides are TGTGCCAGCAGTTACTCGGCCAGAGCGGACAGGGGCTATGGCTACACCTTC. This codes for CASSYSARADRGYGYTF.

The rearrangement joins TRBV11-3 to TRBJ1-2; 8 bases line up with TRBD1. V lost 0 bases and J lost 3; bases outside the gene matches: 3. The V gene's germline CDR1 is SGHNT and CDR2 YENEEA. The CDR3 totals 15 residues. The CDR3 protein is CASSLDPTGDYGYTF. The CDR3 bases are TGTGCCAGCAGCTTAGATCCGACAGGGGACTATGGCTACACCTTC. The full variable domain, its missing parts supplied by reference TRBV11-3 and TRBJ1-2, is EAGVVQSPRYKIIEKKQPVAFWCNPISGHNTLYWYLQNLGQGPELLIRYENEEAVDDSQLPKDRFSAERLKGVDSTLKIQPAELGDSAVYLCASSLDPTGDYGYTFGSGTRLTVV.

This chain links TRBV24-1 with TRBJ2-5, with D possibly TRBD2 on 6 matching bases. There are 15 residues in the CDR3. V lost 4 bases and J lost 5, with 16 bases in between. Germline V gives CDR1 KGHDR, CDR2 SFDVKD. DNA of the CDR3: TGTGCCACCAGTGACTCCCGGAGGGCCTGGGAGACCCAGTACTTC. Protein product: CATSDSRRAWETQYF.

The chain combines TRBV28 with TRBJ1-5; D might be TRBD1 (6 bases). The CDR3 length is 16 residues. Trimming shortened V by 5 bases and J by 4 bases, and 18 bases separated the two germline ends. The germline V gene has CDR1 MDHEN and CDR2 SYDVKM. The CDR3 here is CASSETGKKVNQPQHF. The CDR3, as DNA: TGTGCCAGCAGTGAGACAGGAAAGAAAGTTAATCAGCCCCAGCATTTT. Full variable domain (missing parts from reference TRBV28 and TRBJ1-5): DVKVTQSSRYLVKRTGEKVFLECVQDMDHENMFWYRQDPGLGLRLIYFSYDVKMKEKGDIPEGYSVSREKKERFSLILESASTNQTSMYLCASSETGKKVNQPQHFGDGTRLSIL.

The rearrangement uses TRBV7-9 and TRBJ2-2; D is unresolved. Germline-derived CDR1 and CDR2 are SEHNR and FQNEAQ (reference sequence). Between the trimmed V and J ends, which lost 3 bases and 4 bases, there was a span of 18 bases. This CDR3 contains 17 residues. The CDR3 DNA reads TGTGCCAGCAGCTTTACAAGAGGACGGTTCTTCACCGGGGAGCTGTTTTTT. Protein: CASSFTRGRFFTGELFF. The full variable domain, its missing parts supplied by reference TRBV7-9 and TRBJ2-2, is DTGVSQNPRHKITKRGQNVTFRCDPISEHNRLYWYRQTLGQGPEFLTYFQNEAQLEKSRLLSDRFSAERPKGSFSTLEIQRTEQGDSAMYLCASSFTRGRFFTGELFFGEGSRLTVL.

This chain connects TRBV7-9 to TRBJ1-1; D not certain. V lost 0 bases, J lost 1 base, and 6 bases lay in between. The CDR3 runs 14 residues. The germline CDR1 and CDR2 sequences are SEHNR and FQNEAQ (reference sequence). CDR3 in amino acids: CASSLAGRNTEAFF. The CDR3 DNA reads TGTGCCAGCAGCTTAGCGGGGAGGAACACTGAAGCTTTCTTT.

This chain uses TRBV20-1 with TRBJ2-4; D perhaps matches TRBD2 (5 bases). The germline V gene has CDR1 DFQATT and CDR2 SNEGSKA (reference sequence). Deletions cut 1 base from V and 6 bases from J, with 13 bases between. The CDR3 covers 14 residues. CDR3 nucleotide sequence: TGCAGTGCTAGAGTTAAGTTCCGGGGAAACATTCAGTACTTC. Translation: CSARVKFRGNIQYF.

This clonotype was detected only once. The chain couples TRBV6-1 to TRBJ2-3; D remains ambiguous. CDR3 length: 15 amino acids. V was trimmed by 6 bases and J by 4 bases, leaving 17 bases between them. Per germline, CDR1 MNHNS and CDR2 SASEGT. The CDR3 coding sequence is TGTGCCAGCAGGAAGGCTAGGAGTTTTTCAGATACGCAGTATTTT. This sequence encodes CASRKARSFSDTQYF.

V is TRBV6-1 and J is TRBJ1-6, with D tentatively TRBD1 (5 bases). The CDR3 contains 16 residues. Looked up from germline, CDR1 is MNHNS and CDR2 is SASEGT. The ends were cut back, 6 bases at V and 6 bases at J, with 18 bases in the middle. CDR3 sequence: CASRGYPGPINSPLHF. The CDR3 DNA is TGTGCCAGCAGAGGGTATCCGGGGCCTATTAATTCACCCCTCCACTTT.

The chain carries TRBV18 and TRBJ2-3; unclear D gene. V was pared by 3 bases and J by 5 bases, with 9 bases between. The CDR3 is made up of 13 amino acids. The germline V gene has CDR1 KGHSH and CDR2 LQKENI. CDR3 nucleotides: TGTGCCAGCTCACCTATCCCCCTAGATACGCAGTATTTT. This codes for CASSPIPLDTQYF.

In its sample, this clonotype is medium-sized (0.01 to 0.1%). J is TRBJ1-2 and V is TRBV20-1; 8 bases align to TRBD1. CDR1 is DFQATT, CDR2 SNEGSKA, per germline (reference sequence). CDR3 size: 16 residues. The V gene end was trimmed by 0 bases and the J gene end by 6 bases; junction bases not matched to a gene: 12. CDR3: CSARDARGPTSNGYTF. The CDR3 region has the DNA TGCAGTGCTAGAGATGCCAGGGGGCCGACTAGTAATGGCTACACCTTC.

This chain links TRBV9 with TRBJ2-7, with D possibly TRBD2 on 5 matching bases. The CDR3 has 13 residues. The germline CDR1 and CDR2 sequences are SGDLS and YYNGEE. Trimming stripped 0 bases from V and 1 base from J, with 5 bases between. The CDR3 spells CASSVAGSYEQYF. DNA for the CDR3: TGTGCCAGCAGCGTAGCGGGGTCCTACGAGCAGTACTTC.

J is TRBJ1-2 and V is TRBV20-1; no clear D. CDR1 is DFQATT and CDR2 is SNEGSKA in the germline V gene (reference sequence). V gave up 5 bases and J gave up 8 bases, with 24 bases separating them. CDR3 size: 15 residues. CDR3 region: CSAPEAGFRSGGYTF. The CDR3 DNA sequence: TGCAGTGCTCCCGAAGCTGGTTTCAGAAGTGGGGGCTACACCTTC.

This rearrangement joins TRBV5-1 to TRBJ1-1; D might be TRBD1 (6 bases). Trimming pared 2 bases from V and 1 base from J, leaving 9 bases between. The germline CDR1 and CDR2 sequences are SGHRS and YFSETQ. The CDR3 contains 14 residues. The CDR3 sequence: CASSLQGPNTEAFF. The CDR3 coding sequence is TGCGCCAGCAGCTTACAGGGCCCGAACACTGAAGCTTTCTTT.

This clonotype was observed a few times. V usage is TRBV20-1 and J usage is TRBJ2-7; D call uncertain. The CDR3 covers 14 residues. V was trimmed by 6 bases and J by 2 bases, leaving 17 bases between them. Germline CDR1 is DFQATT and CDR2 is SNEGSKA (reference sequence). CDR3 sequence: CSAIPGVSPYEQYF. The CDR3 region has the DNA TGCAGTGCCATACCGGGCGTCAGCCCCTACGAGCAGTACTTC.

The chain couples TRBV7-9 to TRBJ2-7; 10 bases are shared with TRBD2. Trimming at V came to 6 bases and at J to 2 bases, leaving 7 bases not matched to a gene. This CDR3 is 15 amino acids long. Germline-derived CDR1 and CDR2 are SEHNR and FQNEAQ (reference sequence). CDR3 in DNA: TGTGCCAGCAGTCAACCGGGACTAGCGACCTACGAGCAGTACTTC. This translates into CASSQPGLATYEQYF. Complete variable domain (other parts from reference TRBV7-9 and TRBJ2-7): DTGVSQNPRHKITKRGQNVTFRCDPISEHNRLYWYRQTLGQGPEFLTYFQNEAQLEKSRLLSDRFSAERPKGSFSTLEIQRTEQGDSAMYLCASSQPGLATYEQYFGPGTRLTVT.

The rearrangement links TRBV20-1 to TRBJ2-3; TRBD2 is a possible D gene (6 bases). Trimming pared 6 bases from V and 4 bases from J, leaving 20 bases between. The CDR3 sequence is 15 residues long. Germline assignment: CDR1 DFQATT and CDR2 SNEGSKA (reference sequence). CDR3 region: CSARPGTSVSDTQYF. In DNA, the CDR3 is TGCAGTGCACGCCCCGGGACTTCAGTCTCAGATACGCAGTATTTT.

This clonotype turned up a few times. The chain combines TRBV20-1 with TRBJ1-1, with 8 bases matching TRBD1. The trim removed 6 bases at V and 6 bases at J, leaving 12 bases unmatched. CDR3 length equals 14 residues. CDR1 and CDR2 from the germline V gene are DFQATT and SNEGSKA (reference sequence). The CDR3 region is CSASRGRGRAEAFF. CDR3 nucleotide sequence: TGCAGTGCCAGCCGGGGCAGGGGGCGGGCTGAAGCTTTCTTT.

This chain uses TRBV6-1 with TRBJ2-7; 10 bases are a match to TRBD2. The junction had 10 bases not matched to a gene; V was cut back by 6 bases and J by 8 bases. Looked up from germline, CDR1 is MNHNS and CDR2 is SASEGT. The CDR3 sequence is 14 residues long. CDR3 in DNA: TGTGCCAGCAGCTCACCGGGACTAGCGCATCAGCAGTACTTC. Translating it yields CASSSPGLAHQQYF.

The chain couples TRBV7-3 to TRBJ2-3; 11 bases line up with TRBD2. Germline trimming cut 0 bases from V and 2 bases from J; bases unmatched to any gene: 7. Germline V gene data show CDR1 as SGHTA and CDR2 as FQGTGA. The CDR3 length is 18 residues. The CDR3 nucleotides read TGTGCCAGCAGCTTAACGCCCGGGACTAGCGGAGTCACAGATACGCAGTATTTT. This encodes CASSLTPGTSGVTDTQYF.

This clonotype was counted between two and nine times. The rearrangement uses TRBV6-2 or TRBV6-3 and TRBJ2-3; D uncertain. Trimming removed 5 bases at V and 0 bases at J, with 18 bases between. Germline V lookup: CDR1 MNHEY, CDR2 SVGEGT. This CDR3 comprises 17 residues. The CDR3 loop is CASSTQLRARSTDTQYF. The DNA of the CDR3 is TGTGCCAGCAGTACACAGCTACGGGCGCGGAGCACAGATACGCAGTATTTT.

The gene calls are TRBV7-6 and TRBJ1-1; no clear D. The CDR3 length is 13 residues. Trimming cost V 1 base and J 1 base, with 4 bases left between them. Germline V gives CDR1 SGHVS, CDR2 FNYEAQ. The CDR3: CASSLDKNTEAFF. CDR3 DNA: TGTGCCAGCAGCTTAGATAAGAACACTGAAGCTTTCTTT.

The rearrangement joins TRBV27 to TRBJ2-1, with D maybe TRBD2 (7 bases). Germline V gives CDR1 MNHEY, CDR2 SMNVEV (reference sequence). The CDR3 runs to 17 residues. V was clipped by 7 bases and J by 3 bases, with 22 bases between them. CDR3 loop: CASTLIGGAGRYNEQFF. DNA for the CDR3: TGTGCCAGCACCCTCATAGGGGGGGCGGGACGCTACAATGAGCAGTTCTTC.

This clonotype showed up just a few times. The chain is built from TRBV27 and TRBJ1-6, with D possibly being TRBD1 (5 bases). In germline, CDR1 is MNHEY, CDR2 SMNVEV (reference sequence). The CDR3 length is 18 residues. V dropped 6 bases and J dropped 2 bases, with 20 bases sitting between them. The CDR3, as DNA: TGTGCCAGCAGACGTAGCCCGGGACCGTGGCCCTATAATTCACCCCTCCACTTT. Protein product: CASRRSPGPWPYNSPLHF.